This entry is about one T cell receptor (beta chain). The antigen it recognizes is unknown. Per-nucleotide qualities are absent, and no much larger clonotype sits a single base away. These data come from a study of response to subunit inactivated influenza vaccine listed by TCRdb under 2018. In the study overall: Deep quantitative T cell receptor repertoire profiling was used in the study to track responses to a trivalent subunit inactivated influenza vaccine. Results and caveats for the whole study, not just this receptor: According to the authors, only a limited number of new T cells may be recruited by each seasonal influenza vaccination.

V and J are trimmed by 0 bases and 1 base, and the gene matches miss 7 bases of the junction. CDR3 length: 17 amino acids, cysteine to phenylalanine. CDR3 DNA is the only sequence kept; it has 51 bases, read in frame from the first base. Based on the germline V gene, the CDR1 and CDR2 sequences are MNHEY and SVGEGT. Library creation used RT-PCR. Sequencer: Illumina HiSeq 2500. TCRdb reprocessed the public reads (quality trimming at Q25 with fastp, clone calling with MiXCR) and kept in-frame beta chains. A single entry per CDR3 protein holds the most common genes and DNA from its merged rows. The table for this sample lists hundreds of thousands of distinct CDR3 sequences; about 11% of them were counted only once. 9.5% to 12% of the sample is taken by the ten largest. The same data also contributed to another study, on T cells expressing NK-cell markers. The second study also describes: TCR beta cDNA libraries were prepared using 5'RACE template switching, which introduced a universal primer site and unique molecular identifiers. TCR beta-chain repertoires were profiled in sorted CD3+CD56+NKG2C+, CD3+CD56+NKG2C- and CD3+CD56-NKG2C+ T-cell subsets from fewer than 10 donors. Of the eight sequenced donors, seven were found to be HCMV-seropositive and one was found to be HCMV-seronegative. To restrict sorting to alphabetaTCR-expressing T cells, an anti-gammadeltaTCR antibody was added in several experiments. In over five donors, the dominant CD3+CD56+NKG2C+ clonotypes were found to rank among the top 10 CD8+ clonotypes and to make up 1.0-7.0% of CD8+ T cells. Those dominant clonotypes were again the most abundant among CD3+CD56-NKG2C+ cells in a handful of donors, at roughly 28.3-60.1%. Whether the expanded NKG2C-expressing T cell clones were specific for HCMV antigens was left unclear. The study sequenced eight donors, all healthy volunteers chosen at random: three men and five women. To determine HCMV serostatus, a commercial ELISA kit was used to detect HCMV-specific IgG in serum. Ficoll density gradient centrifugation was used to isolate peripheral blood mononuclear cells from blood. For a handful of donors, unsorted PBMC were also used to sequence bulk peripheral blood T-cell repertoires. cDNA synthesis was primed from the TCR beta constant segment and was followed by two successive PCR amplification steps. Sequencing of the libraries produced 2 x 150 bp reads on Illumina HiSeq 2000/2500, MiSeq or NextSeq. MIGEC was used to demultiplex reads and group reads by UMI, and MiTCR was used to assemble and quantify clonotypes. To remove erroneous sequences, TCR cDNA sequences were retained only when supported by two or more reads. The tcR package was used for downstream repertoire analysis, and clonotypes were matched between fractions using CDR3 nucleotide sequence together with V segment. Antigen specificity was annotated against VDJdb with VDJmatch, allowing one amino acid substitution in CDR3.

The chain is assembled from TRBV6-2 or TRBV6-3 and TRBJ2-3, and 7 junctional nucleotides match TRBD2. The source is a man aged 50-59 years who received an inactivated influenza vaccine. Donor details come from another sample of the same person, matched by shared clones. Sequences were derived from PBMCs from blood, sampled on the day of vaccination. The CDR3 protein sequence reads: CASSYSYNAGGTDTQYF. The bases read TGTGCCAGCAGTTACTCCTACAACGCGGGGGGCACAGATACGCAGTATTTT.